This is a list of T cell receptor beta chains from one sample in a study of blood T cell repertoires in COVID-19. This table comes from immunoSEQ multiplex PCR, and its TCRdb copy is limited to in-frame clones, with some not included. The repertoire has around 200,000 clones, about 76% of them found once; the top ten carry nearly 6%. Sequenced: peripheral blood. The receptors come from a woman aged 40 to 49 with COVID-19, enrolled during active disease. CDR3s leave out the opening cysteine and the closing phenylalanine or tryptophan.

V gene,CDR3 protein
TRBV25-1,ASSDLRQGASYEETQY
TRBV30,AWSVAGARGSTGNTIY
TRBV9,ASSPSTGGDQAEY
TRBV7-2,ASSLDRNNSPLH
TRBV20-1,SASSSGSHVTGELF
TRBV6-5,ASSYWGGAVNEQF
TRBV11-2,ASSPGDGQPQH
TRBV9,ASSAPPIYDREDTQY
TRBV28,ASSPSSISVGYT
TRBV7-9,ASSLAYTSGNYNEQF
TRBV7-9,ASKGGTEAF
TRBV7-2,ASSFNSGEETQY
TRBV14,ASSQTRTDPLVAF
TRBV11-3,ASSPGGGRVYEQF
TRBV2,ASSVSDTQY
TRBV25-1,AENRGWDGDTQY
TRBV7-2,ASRARNTGALEQY
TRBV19,ASSRGTSGGLYQETQY
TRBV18,ASSPLGQRGNTEAF
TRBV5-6,ASSFSTTSGRSTQY
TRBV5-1,ASSGTDPGRETQY
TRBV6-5,ASVSGNYNEQF
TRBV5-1,ASRWGSIPGQSTEAF
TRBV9,ASSVRGTSGNTIY
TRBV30,AWKRDEKLF
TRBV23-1,ASRGGDYGYT
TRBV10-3,AISESVTSSGANVLT